The clone carrying this TCR beta chain appeared a few times. Sequencing used immunoSEQ multiplex PCR; TCRdb keeps in-frame clones, though not all of them. Of 65,000 to 70,000 clones in the sample, 80% to 90% were seen once. From germline, CDR1 is MGHRA and CDR2 YSYEKL. This CDR3 region has 13 residues. Trimming shortened V by 1 base and J by 8 bases, and 11 bases separated the two germline ends. The time point here: baseline, week 1 (first vaccination visit). The treatment is: pre-vaccination baseline after standard-of-care therapy. The source of the sample is a study of a mutant IDH1 vaccine in newly diagnosed glioma. The overall study: It was radiotherapy, temozolomide, or both that patients received previously, with most receiving both.

The sequence derives from a man aged 30 to 45 with glioma. This sample comprised PBMCs, obtained from a glioma patient treated with radiotherapy, temozolomide or both. V usage is TRBV4-1 and J usage is TRBJ1-1; TRBD1 might be the D (5 bases). The CDR3 sequence: CASSQVIGAEAFF. The DNA of the CDR3 is TGCGCCAGCAGCCAAGTCATCGGGGCAGAAGCTTTCTTT.